These 18 T cell receptor beta chains were sequenced from one sample in a study of cytomegalovirus exposure and HLA in healthy donors. The PCR ran on 60 Vbeta and 13 Jbeta primers. The method was immunoSEQ multiplex PCR; TCRdb's version includes in-frame clones alone and lacks a portion of them. The table has approximately 140,000 clones, approximately 60% seen once. Sequencing was performed on PBMCs. Source of these receptors: a woman in her fifties or sixties in good health and CMV-seropositive.

This chain connects TRBV18 to TRBJ2-1; 11 bases line up with TRBD2. Germline CDR1 reads KGHSH; CDR2 reads LQKENI. The CDR3 is 15 residues long. After removal of 4 bases from V and 5 bases from J, the junction contained 4 bases not matched to a gene. The CDR3 DNA follows: TGTGCCAGCTCACTGGGGACTAGCGGACACAATGAGCAGTTCTTC. Translated: CASSLGTSGHNEQFF.

This clone was observed a few times. This chain links TRBV7-2 with TRBJ2-7; TRBD2 is a possible D gene (6 bases). The CDR3 is made up of 13 amino acids. Germline CDR1 and CDR2: SGHTA and FQGNSA. V was trimmed by 5 bases and J by 3 bases, leaving 11 bases between them. The CDR3 spells CASSQTRNYEQYF. CDR3 sequence (DNA): TGTGCCAGCAGCCAGACTAGAAACTACGAGCAGTACTTC. Looking up the rest from reference TRBV7-2 and TRBJ2-7 gives the full variable domain: GAGVSQSPSNKVTEKGKDVELRCDPISGHTALYWYRQSLGQGLEFLIYFQGNSAPDKSGLPSDRFSAERTGGSVSTLTIQRTQQEDSAVYLCASSQTRNYEQYFGPGTRLTVT.

This chain links TRBV4-3 with TRBJ2-2; TRBD2 aligns across 11 bases. Trimming removed 4 bases from V and 6 bases from J; junction bases left unmatched: 16. The CDR3 runs to 19 residues. The germline gives CDR1 LGHNA, CDR2 YSLEER. CDR3 nucleotide sequence: TGCGCCAGCAGCCCCCAGGGGGGGGGTAGCGGGAGGGCGGCCGGGGAGCTGTTTTTT. It codes for CASSPQGGGSGRAAGELFF.

This clone was counted only a few times. This chain connects TRBV2 to TRBJ2-1, with D hard to call. Germline V lookup: CDR1 SNHLY, CDR2 FYNNEI. The CDR3 loop spans 15 amino acids. Trimming removed 1 base from V and 4 bases from J, with 11 bases in between. The CDR3: CASSEDRYQYNEQFF. The CDR3 nucleotides are TGTGCCAGCAGTGAAGACAGATACCAATACAATGAGCAGTTCTTC.

The rearrangement uses TRBV12-5 and TRBJ2-1, with 7 bases matching TRBD2. With 0 bases clipped from V and 0 bases from J, the junction kept 2 bases outside the gene matches. The CDR3 extends over 16 amino acids. Germline CDR1 LGHNT, CDR2 FRNRAP. DNA for the CDR3: TGTGCTAGTGGTTTGGTACGCGGGAGCTCCTACAATGAGCAGTTCTTC. Translation: CASGLVRGSSYNEQFF.

The chain carries TRBV20-1 and TRBJ2-5; 7 bases are shared with TRBD2. V dropped 3 bases and J dropped 5; count of bases not matched to a gene: 0. Germline CDR1 and CDR2: DFQATT and SNEGSKA (reference sequence). This CDR3 comprises 11 residues. CDR3 region: CSARGGETQYF. CDR3 DNA sequence: TGCAGTGCTAGGGGAGGGGAGACCCAGTACTTC.

The chain combines TRBV7-9 with TRBJ1-1, with D unresolved. Germline CDR1 reads SEHNR; CDR2 reads FQNEAQ (reference sequence). Trimming pared 4 bases from V and 1 base from J, leaving 4 bases between. This CDR3 has 12 residues. The CDR3 DNA is TGTGCCAGCAGCTGGGCGAACACTGAAGCTTTCTTT. Its protein product is CASSWANTEAFF.

J is TRBJ1-1 and V is TRBV25-1, with TRBD1 matching 10 bases. The CDR3 covers 14 residues. V trimming: 6 bases; J trimming: 6 bases; junction bases outside the gene matches: 7. Germline-derived CDR1 and CDR2 are MGHDK and SYGVNS. The CDR3 is CASRGQGVGAEAFF. In nucleotides, the CDR3 is TGTGCCAGCAGAGGACAGGGGGTTGGGGCTGAAGCTTTCTTT.

This clone showed up just a few times. The DNA of the CDR3 is TGTGCCAGCAGTTATTCAACTCGGGGGAACACTGAAGCTTTCTTT. Its translation is CASSYSTRGNTEAFF. The chain has TRBV6-5 and TRBJ1-1; D is unresolved. Trimming removed 3 bases at V and 1 base at J, with 12 bases between. The CDR3 consists of 15 residues. Germline V gene data show CDR1 as MNHEY and CDR2 as SVGAGI.

CDR3 DNA sequence: TGTGCCAGCAGGCGGGGCGGGGACTACGAGCAGTACTTC. As protein: CASRRGGDYEQYF. This rearrangement joins TRBV28 to TRBJ2-7, with TRBD2 as a possible D gene (6 bases). Trimming pared 6 bases from V and 3 bases from J, leaving 12 bases between. Germline-derived CDR1 and CDR2 are MDHEN and SYDVKM. This CDR3 spans 13 amino acids.

This rearrangement joins TRBV7-7 to TRBJ2-7; 9 positions agree with TRBD2. Germline CDR1 SSHAT, CDR2 FNYEAQ (reference sequence). This CDR3 spans 16 amino acids. The V gene end was trimmed by 1 base and the J gene end by 2 bases; junction bases not matched to a gene: 6. The CDR3: CASSLDLSSGAYEQYF. CDR3 nucleotides: TGTGCCAGCAGCTTAGATCTGTCTAGCGGGGCCTACGAGCAGTACTTC.

The chain carries TRBV5-5 and TRBJ1-1, with 8 bases fitting TRBD1. CDR3 length: 14 residues. Trimming took 4 bases from V and 8 from J; bases not matched to a gene: 10. CDR1 is SGHKS, CDR2 YYEKEE, per germline (reference sequence). Here the CDR3 DNA reads TGTGCCAGCAGCAGAGGACAGGGCGTAAGAGAAGCTTTCTTT. Its translation is CASSRGQGVREAFF.

Here the CDR3 reads CASSEWGGNTEAFF. As DNA, the CDR3 is TGTGCCAGCAGCGAGTGGGGGGGGAACACTGAAGCTTTCTTT. This chain connects TRBV7-2 to TRBJ1-1; perhaps TRBD1 as D (5 bases). The length of the CDR3 is 14 residues. CDR1 and CDR2 from the germline V gene are SGHTA and FQGNSA. Trimming left V 5 bases short and J 1 base short, with 11 bases between.

The chain recombines TRBV28 with TRBJ2-3, with D perhaps matching TRBD2 (6 bases). V was clipped by 6 bases and J by 7 bases, with 8 bases between them. The CDR3 is 11 residues long. Germline V lookup: CDR1 MDHEN, CDR2 SYDVKM. CDR3 loop: CASRLAHTQYF. DNA for the CDR3: TGTGCCAGCAGACTAGCCCATACGCAGTATTTT.

The gene calls are TRBV30 and TRBJ2-7, with D tentatively TRBD2 (6 bases). Trimming cost V 2 bases and J 0 bases, with 8 bases left between them. Per germline, CDR1 GTSNPN and CDR2 SVGIG (reference sequence). The CDR3 has 13 residues. DNA for the CDR3: TGTGCCTGGAGTACCGGGAGCTCCTACGAGCAGTACTTC. Translated, it gives CAWSTGSSYEQYF.

DNA for the CDR3: TGTGCCAGCAGCTTAGCTGCCAGGACGACGGGAACAGATACGCAGTATTTT. This codes for CASSLAARTTGTDTQYF. The chain couples TRBV7-8 to TRBJ2-3; TRBD2 is a possible D gene (5 bases). Trimming shortened V by 0 bases and J by 3 bases, and 16 bases separated the two germline ends. CDR1 and CDR2 (germline): SGHVS, FQNEAQ. The CDR3 is 17 amino acids. The full variable domain, rest sourced from reference TRBV7-8 and TRBJ2-3, is GAGVSQSPRYKVAKRGQDVALRCDPISGHVSLFWYQQALGQGPEFLTYFQNEAQLDKSGLPSDRFFAERPEGSVSTLKIQRTQQEDSAVYLCASSLAARTTGTDTQYFGPGTRLTVL.

V is TRBV7-2 and J is TRBJ1-1; D not certain. The ends were cut back, 0 bases at V and 8 bases at J, with 7 bases in the middle. CDR3 size: 12 residues. In germline, CDR1 is SGHTA, CDR2 FQGNSA. This chain's CDR3 is CASSLAPGEAFF. The CDR3, as DNA: TGTGCCAGCAGCTTAGCGCCTGGCGAAGCTTTCTTT.

The V and J genes are TRBV18 and TRBJ2-2; D is unclear. Trimming cost V 8 bases and J 0 bases, with 16 bases left between them. The CDR3 consists of 16 residues. Germline lookup yields CDR1 KGHSH and CDR2 LQKENI. The CDR3 DNA sequence: TGTGCCAGCCCAACTTCGGAGTTCGCGAACACCGGGGAGCTGTTTTTT. Its translation: CASPTSEFANTGELFF. Based on the CDR3 plus reference TRBV18 and TRBJ2-2, the full variable domain is NAGVMQNPRHLVRRRGQEARLRCSPMKGHSHVYWYRQLPEEGLKFMVYLQKENIIDESGMPKERFSAEFPKEGPSILRIQQVVRGDSAAYFCASPTSEFANTGELFFGEGSRLTVL.